This is a list of T cell receptor beta chains from one sample in a study of Ad26.COV2.S vaccination and SARS-CoV-2 variants. Assay used: immunoSEQ multiplex PCR; TCRdb lists only in-frame clones, some missing. The sample consists of more than 300,000 clones, around four fifths of them appearing once. The specimen was peripheral blood, collected in a trial of Ad26.COV2.S vaccine versus placebo. These receptors originate from a person between 18 and 65 years old who received the Ad26.COV2.S COVID-19 vaccine or a placebo. Each CDR3 is given with its conserved first and last residue. The order of the fields is V gene, CDR3 protein.

V gene: TRBV28; CDR3 protein: CASRGLGFTENTEAFF
V gene: TRBV4-1; CDR3 protein: CASSLTGYYGYTF
V gene: TRBV12-1; CDR3 protein: CASSFLLPQHF
V gene: TRBV4-1; CDR3 protein: CASSQDSQETQYF
V gene: TRBV6-5; CDR3 protein: CASRTWTSGAGELFF
V gene: TRBV10-2; CDR3 protein: CASIRGLGEKLFF
V gene: TRBV5-1; CDR3 protein: CASSFMTENIQYF
V gene: TRBV19; CDR3 protein: CASEGVYQPQHF
V gene: TRBV2; CDR3 protein: CASMRGRARNTEAFF
V gene: TRBV6-5; CDR3 protein: CASSYWGGSETQYF
V gene: TRBV6-5; CDR3 protein: CASSQALEAFF
V gene: TRBV10-1; CDR3 protein: CASRRGLGTEAFF
V gene: TRBV11-2; CDR3 protein: CASSSILAGGTGELFF
V gene: TRBV5-1; CDR3 protein: CASRPGLDTGELFF
V gene: TRBV5-4; CDR3 protein: CASSLGTDGYQETQYF
V gene: TRBV7-9; CDR3 protein: CASSGTAGNTIYF
V gene: TRBV11-2; CDR3 protein: CASSTNTNYGYTF
V gene: TRBV7-9; CDR3 protein: CASRTEMNTEAFF
V gene: TRBV20-1; CDR3 protein: CSASSNGYTF
V gene: TRBV19; CDR3 protein: CASRPGDSTDTQYF
V gene: TRBV19; CDR3 protein: CASTGTGGEQYF
V gene: TRBV3-1/TRBV3-2; CDR3 protein: CASAPNTGGPHEQFF
V gene: TRBV7-2; CDR3 protein: CASSTRGGTEAFF
V gene: TRBV9; CDR3 protein: CASSVLWNTGELFF
V gene: TRBV19; CDR3 protein: CASSQTLDRGLGEQYF
V gene: TRBV14; CDR3 protein: CASSQEGTGGYGYTF
V gene: TRBV6-5; CDR3 protein: CASSYSRQGGGYTF
V gene: TRBV7-3; CDR3 protein: CASSRRTPLSVLTF
V gene: TRBV5-6; CDR3 protein: CASSLGVSDTQYF
V gene: TRBV5-4; CDR3 protein: CASSRSGAYEQYF
V gene: TRBV19; CDR3 protein: CASSIGGGGDQPQHF
V gene: TRBV27; CDR3 protein: CASSATGSYGYTF
V gene: TRBV24-1; CDR3 protein: CATSDRTGTVISYEQYF
V gene: TRBV2; CDR3 protein: CASSESWQNNQPQHF
V gene: TRBV3-1/TRBV3-2; CDR3 protein: CASSQVHMGLAGSEQFF